Presented here are 30 T cell receptor beta chains from one specimen sequenced in a study of metastatic and nonmetastatic thyroid tumors. Until they underwent thyroid surgery, no patient had received any treatment. TCRdb re-called the PCR reads with MiXCR. The sample shows approximately 34,000 clones, about a sixth of them seen only once. Sequencing was performed on blood. Every receptor here comes from a female donor with papillary thyroid cancer or a benign thyroid nodule (not recorded which). Some clones in this sample may be carry-over from other donors' samples.

This clone was observed at least ten times. The chain combines TRBV7-3 with TRBJ1-1, with D perhaps TRBD1 (5 bases). CDR1 SGHTA and CDR2 FQGTGA come from the germline V gene. The ends were cut back, 2 bases at V and 2 bases at J, with 6 bases in the middle. The CDR3 runs 13 residues. The CDR3 reads CASSLQGNTEAFF. In DNA form, the CDR3 reads TGTGCCAGCAGCTTACAGGGTAACACTGAAGCTTTCTTT.

This clone has at least ten counts. The rearrangement uses TRBV28 and TRBJ2-7, with 10 bases matching TRBD1. CDR1 and CDR2 (germline): MDHEN, SYDVKM. V lost 5 bases and J lost 1; bases outside the gene matches: 2. The CDR3 loop spans 14 amino acids. The CDR3 nucleotides read TGTGCCAGCAGTCCGGGACAGGGGTCCTACGAGCAGTACTTC. Translating gives CASSPGQGSYEQYF.

This clone was seen repeatedly, ten times or more. A read error may be the cause here, since a much bigger clone is one base away. The chain uses TRBV28 and TRBJ1-3; D possibly corresponds to TRBD1 (5 bases). V was shortened by 2 bases and J by 4 bases, with 12 bases between the two germline ends. This CDR3 region has 15 residues. Germline V gene lookup returns CDR1 MDHEN and CDR2 SYDVKM. The CDR3: CASSLAAGDGNTIYF. The DNA of the CDR3 is TGTGCCAGCAGTTTAGCGGCTGGGGACGGAAACACCATATATTTT. Full variable domain (rest looked up from reference TRBV28 and TRBJ1-3): DVKVTQSSRYLVKRTGEKVFLECVQDMDHENMFWYRQDPGLGLRLIYFSYDVKMKEKGDIPEGYSVSREKKERFSLILESASTNQTSMYLCASSLAAGDGNTIYFGEGSWLTVV.

This clone was seen a few times. The junction and the germline gene differ at one end; a read error may be behind it. The chain couples TRBV6-2 or TRBV6-3 to TRBJ2-7; 8 bases are shared with TRBD2. CDR3 size: 16 residues. Germline CDR1 MNHEY, CDR2 SVGEGT. DNA for the CDR3: TGTGCCAGCATTTACGGGGGGGCCGGGAGTTCCTACGAGCAGTACTTC. Translated, it gives CASIYGGAGSSYEQYF.

Of note for this clone: Compared with germline, one end of the junction differs, possibly owing to a read error. This rearrangement joins TRBV5-1 to TRBJ1-5; D is perhaps TRBD1 (5 bases). Germline CDR1 reads SGHRS; CDR2 reads YFSETQ. The CDR3 length is 13 residues. CDR3 residues: CASSFGTNQPQHF. The CDR3 nucleotides are TGCGCCAGCAGCTTCGGGACCAATCAGCCACAGCATTTT.

The table lists this clone with many counts. This chain uses TRBV20-1 with TRBJ1-2, with D uncertain. This CDR3 comprises 12 residues. Deletions cut 8 bases from V and 6 bases from J, with 16 bases between. The germline V gene has CDR1 DFQATT and CDR2 SNEGSKA (reference sequence). CDR3 in DNA: TGCAGTCCCTCCGGTATGGGGAATGGCTACACCTTC. This encodes CSPSGMGNGYTF.

This clone came up many times. The chain combines TRBV6-1 with TRBJ2-3, with 7 positions matching TRBD1. Germline V gene data show CDR1 as MNHNS and CDR2 as SASEGT. This CDR3 spans 15 amino acids. The V segment lost 6 bases and the J segment 5 bases; nucleotides outside the gene matches: 11. The CDR3 reads CASRNSEGAGDTQYF. The DNA of the CDR3 is TGTGCCAGCAGGAATAGTGAGGGGGCCGGAGATACGCAGTATTTT.

This clone has at least ten counts. For the CDR3, the DNA is TGTGCCAGCGAGGGACAGGAGTGGACTGAAGCTTTCTTT. This encodes CASEGQEWTEAFF. This chain uses TRBV2 with TRBJ1-1, with 8 nucleotides matching TRBD1. This CDR3 region has 13 residues. In germline, CDR1 is SNHLY, CDR2 FYNNEI. V lost 8 bases to trimming and J lost 5 bases; unmatched junction nucleotides: 7.

The table lists this clone with many counts. The chain carries TRBV6-1 and TRBJ2-3; 13 positions agree with TRBD2. With 8 bases clipped from V and 4 bases from J, the junction kept 6 bases outside the gene matches. This CDR3 has 15 amino acids. Germline CDR1 MNHNS, CDR2 SASEGT. CDR3: CASGGLAGEADTQYF. The DNA of the CDR3 is TGTGCCAGCGGAGGACTAGCGGGAGAGGCAGATACGCAGTATTTT.

This clone was detected ten times or more. The chain carries TRBV28 and TRBJ1-2; D gene unclear. Germline CDR1 is MDHEN and CDR2 is SYDVKM. This CDR3 region has 12 residues. With 6 bases removed from V and 0 bases from J, the gap between germline ends came to 5 bases. The CDR3: CASRDSNYGYTF. Here the CDR3 DNA reads TGTGCCAGCAGGGACTCTAACTATGGCTACACCTTC.

This clone was observed many times. V and J are TRBV20-1 and TRBJ1-2; 8 bases are shared with TRBD1. Germline trimming cut 6 bases from V and 8 bases from J; bases unmatched to any gene: 11. Looked up from germline, CDR1 is DFQATT and CDR2 is SNEGSKA (reference sequence). This CDR3 comprises 13 residues. The CDR3 protein is CSAQDRVGRGYTF. The DNA of the CDR3 is TGCAGTGCCCAGGACAGGGTAGGTCGCGGCTACACCTTC.

This clone was seen a handful of times. The chain combines TRBV5-4 with TRBJ2-5; weak D call: TRBD2 (6 bases). The V gene lost 5 bases and the J gene lost 5 bases, with 13 bases spanning the gap. The CDR3 is 13 amino acids. The germline CDR1 and CDR2 sequences are SGHNT and YYREEE (reference sequence). Written as DNA, the CDR3 is TGTGCCAGCAGGTTCGGAGGGAGCGAGACCCAGTACTTC. It is translated as CASRFGGSETQYF.

On this clone: The CDR3 ends on some other residue instead of the conserved phenylalanine or tryptophan, so this is likely a read error. The V and J genes are TRBV6-1 and TRBJ2-7; the match to TRBD1 covers 11 bases. CDR3 size: 14 residues. Germline V gives CDR1 MNHNS, CDR2 SASEGT. J was trimmed by 5 bases and V by 6 bases; bases with no gene match: 6. CDR3 loop: CASRAGTGGNEQYS. CDR3 in DNA: TGTGCCAGCAGAGCCGGGACAGGGGGGAACGAGCAGTACTCC.

This clone has only a few counts. The gene calls are TRBV12-3 or TRBV12-4 and TRBJ2-1; D is undetermined. V shed 3 bases and J shed 2 bases, with 5 bases lying between them. The CDR3 has 13 residues. CDR3 loop: CASSFGAYNEQFF. The CDR3 bases are TGTGCCAGCAGTTTTGGAGCCTACAATGAGCAGTTCTTC.

This sequence joins TRBV7-8 and TRBJ2-7; perhaps TRBD2 as D (6 bases). The CDR3 has 16 amino acids. CDR1 and CDR2 (germline): SGHVS, FQNEAQ. With 0 bases removed from V and 5 bases from J, the gap between germline ends came to 17 bases. The CDR3 DNA reads as TGTGCCAGCAGCTTAGCCCCTTCGGGACTTAACAACGAGCAGTACTTC. It yields the protein CASSLAPSGLNNEQYF.

This clone is labeled medium-sized. V gene TRBV27 combines with J gene TRBJ2-7, with D unresolved. The CDR3 is 17 residues long. CDR1 is MNHEY and CDR2 is SMNVEV in the germline V gene (reference sequence). Deletions cut 0 bases from V and 5 bases from J, with 20 bases between. The DNA for the CDR3 is TGTGCCAGCAGTTTATCACTCAGCCACGCCAATATAGACGAGCAGTACTTC. It is translated as CASSLSLSHANIDEQYF.

The chain uses TRBV12-3 or TRBV12-4 and TRBJ1-1; D not certain. V lost 4 bases and J lost 9, with 9 bases in between. There are 11 residues in the CDR3. DNA of the CDR3: TGTGCCAGCAGTTCACAGAGAAAAGCTTTCTTT. Encoded protein: CASSSQRKAFF.

This clone was recorded at least ten times. The DNA of the CDR3 is TGCGCCAGCAGCACCGTGGGGGGAGGAGGCTATGGCTACACCTTC. It yields the protein CASSTVGGGGYGYTF. This chain uses TRBV5-1 with TRBJ1-2; maybe TRBD1 (5 bases). The V and J ends lost 4 bases and 4 bases respectively, with 17 bases between them. CDR3 length: 15 amino acids. Germline-derived CDR1 and CDR2 are SGHRS and YFSETQ.

This clone was detected many times. The chain combines TRBV2 with TRBJ1-1; no clear D. The V gene lost 6 bases and the J gene lost 10 bases, with 18 bases spanning the gap. CDR1 SNHLY and CDR2 FYNNEI come from the germline V gene. The CDR3 covers 13 residues. The CDR3 DNA follows: TGTGCCAGCAGGGCAGAATCGACCCGAAGAGCTTTCTTT. Residues: CASRAESTRRAFF.

This clone has a count of ten or more. The CDR3 spells CAFTSGSDSNQPQHF. CDR3 coding DNA: TGTGCCTTTACCTCCGGAAGCGATAGCAATCAGCCCCAGCATTTT. The genes are TRBV30 and TRBJ1-5; D is undetermined. The CDR3 has 15 amino acids. CDR1 and CDR2 from the germline V gene are GTSNPN and SVGIG (reference sequence). V lost 7 bases to trimming and J lost 0 bases, with 16 bases between them.

Concerning this clone itself: One base away lies a much larger clone, so this may be a sequencing read error. This sequence joins TRBV5-1 and TRBJ2-5; no reliable D call. Trimming removed 2 bases at V and 5 bases at J, with 16 bases between. CDR3 size: 15 residues. Germline CDR1 and CDR2: SGHRS and YFSETQ. DNA for the CDR3: TGCGCCAGCAGCTTTATTCCGGGCCTTGAGGAGACCCAGTACTTC. Protein product: CASSFIPGLEETQYF.

This clone was observed many times. J is TRBJ1-5 and V is TRBV5-1; TRBD1 agrees at 7 bases. Losses at the gene ends were 4 bases for V and 5 bases for J; bases not matched to a gene: 3. The CDR3 spans 13 residues. CDR1 is SGHRS, CDR2 YFSETQ, per germline. The CDR3 loop is CASSTGTDQPQHF. CDR3 coding DNA: TGCGCCAGCAGCACCGGGACAGATCAGCCCCAGCATTTT.

This clone was observed at least ten times. This rearrangement joins TRBV27 to TRBJ2-1; weak D call: TRBD2 (6 bases). Trimming took 5 bases from V and 0 from J, leaving 14 bases between them. Per the germline V gene, CDR1 is MNHEY and CDR2 is SMNVEV (reference sequence). The CDR3 covers 16 residues. CDR3 DNA: TGTGCCAGCAGTCGGGGCGGGGTGAGCTCCTACAATGAGCAGTTCTTC. Protein product: CASSRGGVSSYNEQFF.

This clone was counted at least ten times. The V and J genes are TRBV28 and TRBJ2-2; the match to TRBD1 covers 10 bases. This CDR3 comprises 16 residues. Trimming removed 4 bases from V and 7 bases from J; junction bases left unmatched: 9. Germline CDR1 MDHEN, CDR2 SYDVKM. CDR3 bases: TGTGCCAGCAGTTCTCCGCGACAGGGGGCGGGCGGGGAGCTGTTTTTT. It yields the protein CASSSPRQGAGGELFF.

The chain carries TRBV9 and TRBJ2-1; unclear D gene. The germline V gene has CDR1 SGDLS and CDR2 YYNGEE. V dropped 0 bases and J dropped 3 bases, with 16 bases sitting between them. The CDR3 consists of 17 residues. CDR3 region: CASSVAVTLGGYNEQFF. For the CDR3, the DNA is TGTGCCAGCAGCGTAGCGGTAACTCTTGGTGGCTACAATGAGCAGTTCTTC.

There are many counts of this clone. The chain joins TRBV20-1 to TRBJ2-4; 8 bases fit TRBD2. Per germline, CDR1 DFQATT and CDR2 SNEGSKA (reference sequence). The junction had 4 bases not matched to a gene; V was cut back by 6 bases and J by 0 bases. The CDR3 runs to 14 residues. In DNA form, the CDR3 reads TGCAGTGCACTAGCGGCCATAGCCAAAAACATTCAGTACTTC. It specifies CSALAAIAKNIQYF.

This clone came up a few times. V is TRBV28 and J is TRBJ2-7, with 7 bases fitting TRBD1. This CDR3 comprises 13 residues. In germline, CDR1 is MDHEN, CDR2 SYDVKM. Trimming at V came to 6 bases and at J to 1 base, leaving 3 bases not matched to a gene. The CDR3 coding sequence is TGTGCCAGCAGACACAGGGGATCCTACGAGCAGTACTTC. Amino acids: CASRHRGSYEQYF.

There are many counts of this clone. The rearrangement uses TRBV14 and TRBJ2-5; D gene ambiguous. This CDR3 region has 14 residues. Deletions cut 4 bases from V and 5 bases from J, with 14 bases between. Germline V CDR1 and CDR2: SGHDN, FVKESK. The DNA of the CDR3 is TGTGCCAGCAGCCTTTCGCCGGGTGGGGAGACCCAGTACTTC. Translation gives CASSLSPGGETQYF.

This clone has ten or more counts. The rearrangement uses TRBV28 and TRBJ2-3, with 8 bases aligning to TRBD1. V gave up 4 bases and J gave up 3 bases; unmatched junction bases: 6. The CDR3 runs to 15 residues. CDR1 is MDHEN, CDR2 SYDVKM, per germline. CDR3 in amino acids: CASSSGTGETDTQYF. The DNA for the CDR3 is TGTGCCAGCAGTTCCGGGACAGGTGAGACAGATACGCAGTATTTT.

This clone was found a few times. It may be a read error: a sequence one base away is much more abundant. This chain links TRBV11-1 with TRBJ2-3; 13 bases map to TRBD2. CDR3 length equals 16 residues. CDR1 and CDR2 from the germline V gene are SGHAT and FQDESV (reference sequence). CDR3 nucleotide sequence: TGTGCCGGCAGCTTGGGACTAGCGGGAAACACAGATACGCAGTATTTT. Translation gives CAGSLGLAGNTDTQYF.